This T cell receptor (beta chain) was captured by sequencing in a study of shared clonotypes between healthy human individuals. Points on this clone: As yet, its antigen is unknown.

Recent vaccinations or acute infections were absent in the healthy HIV-negative adult donors. Study findings and constraints: Owing to a small donor count, the genetic and exposure-history diversity represented was limited. In the sorted subsets, rarefaction showed sequencing was incomplete despite large depth.

Original methodology: Junction-only sequences without quality scores were provided by ImmunoSEQ, so filtering was different. Generated by immunoSEQ multiplex PCR, the TCRdb table keeps only in-frame clones and is missing some. V and J calls and clone size are as listed in that table; D and trimming were resolved from the DNA. The sample includes over 2 million clones, 85% to 95% of them seen just once. The V and J ends lost 4 bases and 1 base, in that order; junction bases with no gene match: 5. The length of the CDR3 is 15 residues. The germline V gene has CDR1 MGHRA and CDR2 YSYEKL. The sequence derives from a man between 18 and 29 years old in good health. V usage is TRBV4-1 and J usage is TRBJ2-5; 8 bases map to TRBD1. Sequencing input: naive CD4+ T cells sorted from blood. Subset here: CD45RA+ positively selected. The CDR3 DNA follows: TGCGCCAGCAGCCTCCCAGGGGGCGGCCAAGAGACCCAGTACTTC. Its protein is CASSLPGGGQETQYF.